This T cell receptor beta chain was observed in a study of cytomegalovirus exposure and HLA in healthy donors. Findings of the study overall: Three of the chains that were CMV-associated were confirmed in vitro to be specific for CMV antigens. Cytomegalovirus status, reportedly, was diagnosed with high specificity and sensitivity by the classifier.

Separate from the approximately 650-subject first cohort, the roughly 120-subject validation cohort was the one that the donors belonged to. Some clones are missing from TCRdb's copy, which holds only in-frame ones; the method was immunoSEQ multiplex PCR. The table has about 120,000 clones, 86% seen once; the top ten hold nearly 5%. Turning to this clone: What it recognizes is unknown.

Sequencing used PBMCs. This TCR was sampled from a man between 18 and 29 years old in good health and CMV-seronegative.

CDR3 in DNA: TGTGCCAGCAGCCACGAGGGGGACACTGAAGCTTTCTTT. Its translation is CASSHEGDTEAFF. The genes are TRBV11-2 and TRBJ1-1; tentative D call: TRBD1 (6 bases). The CDR3 covers 13 residues. The germline V and J ends were trimmed by 5 bases and 3 bases, with 10 bases remaining between them. CDR1 SGHAT and CDR2 FQNNGV come from the germline V gene.